The 2 T cell receptor beta chains below come from one sample, sequenced in a study of brain metastases from non-small cell lung cancer. Assay: immunoSEQ multiplex PCR; the TCRdb copy retains only in-frame clones and omits some. Among roughly 4,900 clones listed, about 82% were seen once. The sample consisted of primary lung tumor tissue. These receptors all come from a donor aged 40 or over with non-small cell lung cancer.

V usage is TRBV5-1 and J usage is TRBJ2-5; D gene ambiguous. V shed 2 bases and J shed 5 bases, with 13 bases lying between them. Germline CDR1 is SGHRS and CDR2 is YFSETQ. The CDR3 totals 14 residues. Written as DNA, the CDR3 is TGCGCCAGCAGCTTAGGACGCTACGATGAGACCCAGTACTTC. Translating it yields CASSLGRYDETQYF. Full variable domain (remainder filled in from reference TRBV5-1 and TRBJ2-5): KAGVTQTPRYLIKTRGQQVTLSCSPISGHRSVSWYQQTPGQGLQFLFEYFSETQRNKGNFPGRFSGRQFSNSRSEMNVSTLELGDSALYLCASSLGRYDETQYFGPGTRLLVL.

This sequence joins TRBV6-6 and TRBJ2-2; 10 bases line up with TRBD1. Trimming at V came to 7 bases and at J to 5 bases, leaving 10 bases not matched to a gene. Germline-derived CDR1 and CDR2 are MNHNY and SVGAGI (reference sequence). CDR3 length: 16 residues. The CDR3 reads CASTRWGTGATGELFF. The CDR3 bases are TGTGCCAGCACTCGATGGGGGACAGGGGCGACCGGGGAGCTGTTTTTT.